This entry lists 10 T cell receptor beta chains sequenced from one sample in a study of cytomegalovirus exposure and HLA in healthy donors. The PCR had 60 Vbeta and 13 Jbeta primers. This table comes from immunoSEQ multiplex PCR, and its TCRdb copy is limited to in-frame clones, with some not included. Found here are under 130,000 clones, 83% of them singletons; the top ten hold roughly 6%. Source material: PBMCs. The receptors were sampled from a man aged 18 to 29 in good health and CMV-seronegative.

This chain joins TRBV7-6 and TRBJ1-3, with D hard to call. Germline loops: CDR1 SGHVS, CDR2 FNYEAQ. The CDR3 is made up of 13 amino acids. V was trimmed by 4 bases and J by 4 bases, leaving 8 bases between them. The CDR3: CASSSGLGNTIYF. In nucleotides, the CDR3 is TGTGCCAGCAGCTCCGGACTAGGAAACACCATATATTTT.

On this clone: Germline and junction disagree at one end, which may indicate a read error. The V call is TRBV5-4, the J call TRBJ1-2; D unclear. The CDR3 is 13 amino acids. The germline V gene has CDR1 SGHNT and CDR2 YYREEE (reference sequence). DNA of the CDR3: TGTGCCAGCAGCCCTGATGGAAACTACGGCTACACCTTC. It codes for CASSPDGNYGYTF.

The rearrangement joins TRBV10-2 to TRBJ1-1; possibly TRBD1 for D (5 bases). CDR1 and CDR2 from the germline V gene are WSHSY and SAAADI. This CDR3 is 13 amino acids long. V lost 2 bases and J 1 base, leaving 5 bases between the germline ends. CDR3: CASSEQGNTEAFF. CDR3 nucleotide sequence: TGCGCCAGCAGTGAGCAGGGGAACACTGAAGCTTTCTTT.

The chain employs TRBV7-3 and TRBJ2-1; 16 bases are shared with TRBD2. CDR1 and CDR2 (germline): SGHTA, FQGTGA. J gave up 9 bases and V 5 bases, and 7 bases lay outside the gene matches. The CDR3 is made up of 16 amino acids. The CDR3 sequence: CASSKGGLAGGGEQFF. CDR3 DNA sequence: TGTGCCAGCAGCAAAGGGGGACTAGCGGGAGGGGGTGAGCAGTTCTTC.

The chain recombines TRBV5-4 with TRBJ2-3; the D gene is possibly TRBD1 (5 bases). Trimming shortened V by 1 base and J by 2 bases, and 8 bases separated the two germline ends. In germline, CDR1 is SGHNT, CDR2 YYREEE (reference sequence). CDR3 size: 14 residues. In DNA form, the CDR3 reads TGTGCCAGCAGCTTGAGTGGGGCCACAGATACGCAGTATTTT. It encodes CASSLSGATDTQYF.

This clone is a singleton in its sample. The rearrangement links TRBV6-6 to TRBJ2-3, with 8 bases that match TRBD1. V shed 6 bases, J shed 2 bases, and the junction held 7 bases outside the gene matches. This CDR3 region has 15 residues. Germline CDR1 MNHNY, CDR2 SVGAGI (reference sequence). Here the CDR3 DNA reads TGTGCCAGCAGCGGACAGGGAGGTTTCACAGATACGCAGTATTTT. Translation gives CASSGQGGFTDTQYF.

V and J are TRBV6-1 and TRBJ2-5, with 7 positions matching TRBD1. CDR1 is MNHNS, CDR2 SASEGT, per germline. The CDR3 runs to 15 residues. Trimming at V came to 2 bases and at J to 3 bases, leaving 6 bases not matched to a gene. As DNA, the CDR3 is TGTGCCAGCAGTGAATGGGACAGAGCCAAAGAGACCCAGTACTTC. This translates into CASSEWDRAKETQYF.

CDR3 loop: CASSQGFENQPQHF. The CDR3 region has the DNA TGCGCCAGCAGCCAAGGTTTCGAGAATCAGCCCCAGCATTTT. The chain links TRBV4-3 to TRBJ1-5; the D is unclear. The CDR3 has 14 amino acids. Trimming removed 1 base from V and 4 bases from J, with 8 bases in between. From germline, CDR1 is LGHNA and CDR2 YSLEER.

V is TRBV11-2 and J is TRBJ2-2; 10 bases align to TRBD2. This CDR3 region has 16 residues. The V and J ends lost 5 bases and 5 bases, in that order; junction bases with no gene match: 8. The germline V gene has CDR1 SGHAT and CDR2 FQNNGV. CDR3 in amino acids: CASSPQRTSGTGELFF. CDR3 bases: TGTGCCAGCAGCCCCCAACGGACTAGCGGTACCGGGGAGCTGTTTTTT.

The CDR3 reads CASSQERQLSSYEQYF. CDR3 bases: TGTGCCAGCAGCCAAGAGAGACAGCTGTCCTCCTACGAGCAGTACTTC. The rearrangement links TRBV4-2 to TRBJ2-7; maybe TRBD1 (5 bases). The CDR3 is made up of 16 amino acids. Trimming cost V 0 bases and J 0 bases, with 12 bases left between them. Germline CDR1 LGHNA, CDR2 YNFKEQ.